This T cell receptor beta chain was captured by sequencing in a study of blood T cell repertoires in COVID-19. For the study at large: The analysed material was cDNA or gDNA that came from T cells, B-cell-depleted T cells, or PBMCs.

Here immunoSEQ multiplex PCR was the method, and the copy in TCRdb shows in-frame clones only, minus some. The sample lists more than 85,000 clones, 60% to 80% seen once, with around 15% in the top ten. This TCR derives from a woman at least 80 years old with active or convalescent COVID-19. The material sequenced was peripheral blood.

CDR3 in amino acids: CASSGGHRNPYEQYF. The CDR3 coding sequence is TGTGCCAGCAGTGGTGGGCATCGTAACCCCTACGAGCAGTACTTC. The rearrangement links TRBV2 to TRBJ2-7, with D uncertain. CDR1 is SNHLY, CDR2 FYNNEI, per germline. With 4 bases removed from V and 2 bases from J, the gap between germline ends came to 15 bases. The CDR3 covers 15 residues.